The subject of this entry is one T cell receptor (beta chain). What it binds is not known. These data belong to a study of T cell responses to AZD1222 COVID-19 vaccine. Study-wide results and limits: Vaccine-related CD4 TCRs covered spike, predominating at 160-218 and 743-854. Spike-specific TCR breadth and depth both grew after two AZD1222 doses. Among the donors, most were white British and more were female, and clonal diversity was possibly underestimated.

CDR3 length equals 17 residues. The germline V gene encodes CDR1 KGHDR and CDR2 SFDVKD. With 4 bases clipped from V and 2 bases from J, the junction kept 10 bases outside the gene matches. Assay used: immunoSEQ multiplex PCR; TCRdb lists only in-frame clones, some missing. The sample has more than 150,000 clones; almost 95% are singletons. The chain employs TRBV24-1 and TRBJ2-5, with 9 bases fitting TRBD1. The sequencing here drew on peripheral blood, taken on day 0 of AZD1222 vaccination. The source of this sequence is an adult in good health. Here the CDR3 reads CATSEPGQGLLQETQYF. CDR3 coding DNA: TGTGCCACCAGTGAGCCGGGACAGGGTCTTCTACAAGAGACCCAGTACTTC.